This TCR beta chain was found in a study of blood T cell repertoires in COVID-19. As for the study in general: Donors in the United States, Italy and Spain gave samples during acute or convalescent COVID-19.

Some clones are missing from TCRdb's copy, which holds only in-frame ones; the method was immunoSEQ multiplex PCR. Here the sample spans approximately 89,000 clones, approximately 80% being singletons. This TCR was sampled from a human donor in a cohort sampled during active COVID-19. Sequenced input: peripheral blood.

The DNA of the CDR3 is TGTGCCAGCAGCTTAGTGTCCGGGTATAATTCACCCCTCCACTTT. It specifies CASSLVSGYNSPLHF. The chain recombines TRBV11-2 with TRBJ1-6; D is unclear. This CDR3 contains 15 residues. V lost 1 base to trimming and J lost 4 bases, with 8 bases between them. Germline lookup yields CDR1 SGHAT and CDR2 FQNNGV.